The subject of this entry is one T cell receptor (beta chain). The data were obtained in a study of stem cell transplantation in POMP-related autoinflammatory disease. PRAID featured prominent immunodeficiency. Sequenced by immunoSEQ multiplex PCR; TCRdb stores in-frame clones only, minus some. This sample carries tens of thousands of clones, more than 75% of them seen once, and the ten largest clones take about 0.7%. The material sequenced was CD4+ T cells from PBMCs, taken after stem cell transplantation. This sequence originates from a human patient with POMP-related autoinflammation and immune dysregulation (PRAID). T cells may partly derive from the graft donor.

In DNA form, the CDR3 reads TGTGCCAGCTCAACCCGGACTAGCGGGAAGTTCTTAAGGGGCACAGATACGCAGTATTTT. This sequence encodes CASSTRTSGKFLRGTDTQYF. The chain uses TRBV18 and TRBJ2-3; 12 bases are shared with TRBD2. J gave up 1 base and V 5 bases, and 16 bases lay outside the gene matches. This CDR3 spans 20 amino acids. Germline values: CDR1 KGHSH, CDR2 LQKENI.